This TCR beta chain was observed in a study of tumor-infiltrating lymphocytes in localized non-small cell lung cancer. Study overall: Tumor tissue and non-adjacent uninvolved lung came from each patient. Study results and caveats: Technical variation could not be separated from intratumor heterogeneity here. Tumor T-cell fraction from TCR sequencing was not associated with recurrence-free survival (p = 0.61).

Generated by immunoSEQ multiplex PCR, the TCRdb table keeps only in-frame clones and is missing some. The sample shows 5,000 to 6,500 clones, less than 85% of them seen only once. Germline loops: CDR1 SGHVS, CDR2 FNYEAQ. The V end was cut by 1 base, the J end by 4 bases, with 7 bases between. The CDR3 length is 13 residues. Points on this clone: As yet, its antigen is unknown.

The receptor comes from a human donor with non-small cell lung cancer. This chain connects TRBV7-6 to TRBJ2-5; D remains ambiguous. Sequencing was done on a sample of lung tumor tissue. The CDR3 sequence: CASSLESPETQYF. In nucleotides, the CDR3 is TGTGCCAGCAGCTTAGAGTCCCCAGAGACCCAGTACTTC.